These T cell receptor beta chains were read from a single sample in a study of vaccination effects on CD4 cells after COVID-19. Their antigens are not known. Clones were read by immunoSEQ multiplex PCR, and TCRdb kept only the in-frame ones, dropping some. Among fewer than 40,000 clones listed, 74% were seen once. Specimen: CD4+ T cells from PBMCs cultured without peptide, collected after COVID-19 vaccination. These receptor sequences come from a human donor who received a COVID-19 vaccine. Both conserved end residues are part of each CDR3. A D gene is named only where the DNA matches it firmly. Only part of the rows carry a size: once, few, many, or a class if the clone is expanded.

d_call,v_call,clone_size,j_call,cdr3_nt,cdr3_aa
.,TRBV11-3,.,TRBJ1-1,TGTGCCAGCAGCTTAAGCCAGGGCACTGAAGCTTTCTTT,CASSLSQGTEAFF
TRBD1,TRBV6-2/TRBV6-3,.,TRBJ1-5,TGTGCCAGCAGCGAGACAGGGGGGTTTTACCAGCCCCAGCATTTT,CASSETGGFYQPQHF
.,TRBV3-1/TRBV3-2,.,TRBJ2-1,TGTGCCAGCAGCCAAGTGGGGACGTCCCTTGCTCGCTCCTACAATGAGCAGTTCTTC,CASSQVGTSLARSYNEQFF
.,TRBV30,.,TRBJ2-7,TGTGCCTGGAGTGTGGGGGGACACACCTACGAGCAGTACTTC,CAWSVGGHTYEQYF
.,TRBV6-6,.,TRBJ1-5,TGTGCCAGCACCGACCTGGGGAATCAGCCCCAGCATTTT,CASTDLGNQPQHF
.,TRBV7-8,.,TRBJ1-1,TGTGCCAGCAGCCTTAGGGAGAACACTGAAGCTTTCTTT,CASSLRENTEAFF
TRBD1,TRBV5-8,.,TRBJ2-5,TGTGCCAGCACCTTGACAGGGGGTGGGGAGACCCAGTACTTC,CASTLTGGGETQYF
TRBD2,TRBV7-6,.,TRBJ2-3,TGTGCCAGCAGCCCCGGGGGGGCTTTTTTCGATACGCAGTATTTT,CASSPGGAFFDTQYF
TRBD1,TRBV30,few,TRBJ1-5,TGTGCCTGGAGTGACCCCCTCGGACAGGGTGTTCAGCCCCAGCATTTT,CAWSDPLGQGVQPQHF
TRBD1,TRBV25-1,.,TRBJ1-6,TGTGCCAGCAGTGAACCCACAGGGGTGAGTTCACCCCTCCACTTT,CASSEPTGVSSPLHF
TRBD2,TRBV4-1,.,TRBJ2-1,TGCGCCAGCAGCCCGACTAGCGGGAGCGGGAGCAATGAGCAGTTCTTC,CASSPTSGSGSNEQFF
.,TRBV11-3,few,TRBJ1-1,TGTGCCAGCAGCTTAGGTCAGAACACTGAAGCTTTCTTT,CASSLGQNTEAFF
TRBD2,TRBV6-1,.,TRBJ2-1,TGTGCCAGCAGTGAGGCGCTAGCGGGAGGGAATGAGCAGTTCTTC,CASSEALAGGNEQFF
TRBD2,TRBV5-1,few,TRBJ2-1,TGCGCCAGCAGGGAGCGGGGAACCTACAATGAGCAGTTCTTC,CASRERGTYNEQFF
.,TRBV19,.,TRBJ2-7,TGTGCCAGTAGTATAGGGTCAGGGAAAACCTACGAGCAGTACTTC,CASSIGSGKTYEQYF
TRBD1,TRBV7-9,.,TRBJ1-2,TGTGCCAGCAGCTTAGTTGGGACAGGGGGCTCTGGCTACACCTTC,CASSLVGTGGSGYTF
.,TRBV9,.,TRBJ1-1,TGTGCCAGCAGCGTAGGAGGTGGAGTGAACACTGAAGCTTTCTTT,CASSVGGGVNTEAFF
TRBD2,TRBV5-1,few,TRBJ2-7,TGCGCCAGCAGCTTGGTCCCCTTGCGGGGACTAGCGGGAGGGTTAGGCTCCTACGAGCAGTACTTC,CASSLVPLRGLAGGLGSYEQYF
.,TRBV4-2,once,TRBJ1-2,TGTGCCAGCAGCCAAGTGGGGACGGACCCCTATGGCTACACCTTC,CASSQVGTDPYGYTF
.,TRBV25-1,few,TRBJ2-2,TGTGCCAGCAGTGAGAGATCTACCCGGGAGCTGTTTTTT,CASSERSTRELFF
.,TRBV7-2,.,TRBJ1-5,TGTGCCAGCAGCTCCCAGGGGACGGGGAATCAGCCCCAGCATTTT,CASSSQGTGNQPQHF
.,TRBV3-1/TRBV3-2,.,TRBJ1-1,TGTGCCAGCACCCCCCTGGGGGGGAACACTGAAGCTTTCTTT,CASTPLGGNTEAFF
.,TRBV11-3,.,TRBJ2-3,TGTGCCAGCAGCCTTACAAGGATCTCAGATACGCAGTATTTT,CASSLTRISDTQYF
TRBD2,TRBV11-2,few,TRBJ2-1,TGTGCCAGCAGCTTAGTCTATACTAGCGGCTACAATGAGCAGTTCTTC,CASSLVYTSGYNEQFF
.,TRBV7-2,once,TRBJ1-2,TGTGCCAGCAGCTTAGGGTCCGGGAAGGCTAACTATGGCTACACCTTC,CASSLGSGKANYGYTF